This T cell receptor beta chain is drawn from a study of blood T cells in healthy people across ages. Study background: Per two T cells, about one barcoded beta molecule was captured through template switching.

A second PCR of roughly 7 to 11 cycles used a sample-barcoded 5' primer and a J-beta primer mix. Tags on each cDNA molecule came from a template-switch adaptor with 12 random nucleotides. Individual samples furnished no less than 2.5 million CDR3-containing paired-end reads apiece. TCRdb analysed the 5' RACE reads with MiXCR anew, one entry per CDR3 protein. The sample lists over 1,500,000 distinct CDR3 sequences, just under 50% occurring once. The germline gives CDR1 DFQATT, CDR2 SNEGSKA (reference sequence). This CDR3 is 14 amino acids long. V was trimmed by 3 bases and J by 2 bases, leaving 14 bases between them.

Sequencing was performed on blood. The clonotype comes from a woman aged 40 to 55 in good health. The genes are TRBV20-1 and TRBJ2-7; D is possibly TRBD1 or TRBD2 (5 bases each). In nucleotides, the CDR3 is TGCAGTGCTAGCGGGGCTAAACTCCCCTACGAGCAGTACTTC. Protein sequence: CSASGAKLPYEQYF.